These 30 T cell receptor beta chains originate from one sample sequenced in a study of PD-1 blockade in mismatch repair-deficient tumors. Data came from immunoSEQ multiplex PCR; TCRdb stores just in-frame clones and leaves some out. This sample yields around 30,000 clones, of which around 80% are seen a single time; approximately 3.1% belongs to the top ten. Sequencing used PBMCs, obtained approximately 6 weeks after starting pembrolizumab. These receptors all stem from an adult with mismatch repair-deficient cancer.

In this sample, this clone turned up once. The chain's CDR3 is CASSLNPGRGTDTQYF. The CDR3 DNA reads as TGTGCCAGCAGCTTAAACCCCGGCCGGGGCACAGATACGCAGTATTTT. This chain connects TRBV11-2 to TRBJ2-3, with D uncertain. V was cut by 2 bases and J by 1 base, with 13 bases left in between. CDR1 and CDR2 from the germline V gene are SGHAT and FQNNGV. This CDR3 spans 16 amino acids.

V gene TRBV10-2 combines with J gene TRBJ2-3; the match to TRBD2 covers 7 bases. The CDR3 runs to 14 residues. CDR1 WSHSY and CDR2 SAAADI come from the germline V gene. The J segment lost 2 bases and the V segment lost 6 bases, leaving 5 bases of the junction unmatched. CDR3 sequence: CASRLAGFTDTQYF. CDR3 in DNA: TGCGCCAGCAGGTTAGCGGGCTTCACAGATACGCAGTATTTT.

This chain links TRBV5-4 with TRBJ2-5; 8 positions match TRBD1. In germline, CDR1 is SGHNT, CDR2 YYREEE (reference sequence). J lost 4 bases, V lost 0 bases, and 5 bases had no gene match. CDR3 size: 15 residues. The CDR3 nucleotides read TGTGCCAGCAGCTTGGGGCAGGGGGCGGGAGAGACCCAGTACTTC. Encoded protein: CASSLGQGAGETQYF. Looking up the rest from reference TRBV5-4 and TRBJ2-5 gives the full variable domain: ETGVTQSPTHLIKTRGQQVTLRCSSQSGHNTVSWYQQALGQGPQFIFQYYREEENGRGNFPPRFSGLQFPNYSSELNVNALELDDSALYLCASSLGQGAGETQYFGPGTRLLVL.

CDR3 bases: TGTGCCAGCAGTGACCAAATGAACACTGAAGCTTTCTTT. This encodes CASSDQMNTEAFF. This chain links TRBV6-1 with TRBJ1-1; D ambiguous. Germline V CDR1 and CDR2: MNHNS, SASEGT. Trimming removed 3 bases at V and 0 bases at J, with 5 bases between. The CDR3 contains 13 residues.

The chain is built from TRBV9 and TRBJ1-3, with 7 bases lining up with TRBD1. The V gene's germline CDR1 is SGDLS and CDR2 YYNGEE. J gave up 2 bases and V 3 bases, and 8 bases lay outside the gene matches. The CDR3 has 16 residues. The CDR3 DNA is TGTGCCAGCAGCGCGGGACAGCTCTACGCTGGAAACACCATATATTTT. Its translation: CASSAGQLYAGNTIYF.

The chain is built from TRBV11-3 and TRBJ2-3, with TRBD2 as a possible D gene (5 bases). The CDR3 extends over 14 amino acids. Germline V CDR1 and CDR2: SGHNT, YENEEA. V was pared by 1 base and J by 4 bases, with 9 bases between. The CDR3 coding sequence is TGTGCCAGCAGCTTAGGACGGGAACCAGATACGCAGTATTTT. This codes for CASSLGREPDTQYF.

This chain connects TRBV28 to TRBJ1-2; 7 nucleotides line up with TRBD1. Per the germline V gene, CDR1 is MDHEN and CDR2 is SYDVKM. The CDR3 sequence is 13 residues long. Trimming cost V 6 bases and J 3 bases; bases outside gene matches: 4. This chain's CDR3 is CASRETGYYGYTF. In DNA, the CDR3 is TGTGCCAGCAGGGAGACAGGGTACTATGGCTACACCTTC.

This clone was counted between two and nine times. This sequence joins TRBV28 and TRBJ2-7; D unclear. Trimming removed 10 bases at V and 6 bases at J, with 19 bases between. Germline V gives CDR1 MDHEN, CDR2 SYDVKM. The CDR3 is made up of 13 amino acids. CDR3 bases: TGTGCCACAATCGTGGGTGGAGACGGCGAGCAGTACTTC. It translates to CATIVGGDGEQYF.

The CDR3 coding sequence is TGTGCCAGCACCACGACAGGGGGCTTGGGGGAGACCCAGTACTTC. Amino acids: CASTTTGGLGETQYF. The V gene is TRBV6-5, the J gene TRBJ2-5, with TRBD1 matching 10 bases. With 7 bases clipped from V and 5 bases from J, the junction kept 10 bases outside the gene matches. Looked up from germline, CDR1 is MNHEY and CDR2 is SVGAGI. The CDR3 has 15 amino acids.

The CDR3: CASSLFLRTGAPYEQYF. The CDR3 DNA is TGTGCCAGCAGTTTATTCTTAAGGACAGGGGCCCCCTACGAGCAGTACTTC. This chain connects TRBV27 to TRBJ2-7; 9 bases align to TRBD1. The CDR3 runs 17 residues. The V and J ends lost 1 base and 2 bases, in that order; junction bases with no gene match: 9. The germline V gene encodes CDR1 MNHEY and CDR2 SMNVEV (reference sequence).

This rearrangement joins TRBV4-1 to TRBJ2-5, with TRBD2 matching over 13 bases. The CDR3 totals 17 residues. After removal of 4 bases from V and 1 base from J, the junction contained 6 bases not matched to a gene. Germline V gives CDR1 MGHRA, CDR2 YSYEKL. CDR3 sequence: CASSRFRLAGGQETQYF. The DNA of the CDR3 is TGCGCCAGCAGCCGCTTCAGACTAGCGGGAGGCCAAGAGACCCAGTACTTC.

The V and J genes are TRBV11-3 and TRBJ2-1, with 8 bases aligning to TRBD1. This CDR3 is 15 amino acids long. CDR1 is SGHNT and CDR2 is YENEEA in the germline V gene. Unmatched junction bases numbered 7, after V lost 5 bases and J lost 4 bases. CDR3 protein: CASSLGGQDYNEQFF. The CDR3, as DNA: TGTGCCAGCAGCCTAGGGGGACAGGATTACAATGAGCAGTTCTTC.

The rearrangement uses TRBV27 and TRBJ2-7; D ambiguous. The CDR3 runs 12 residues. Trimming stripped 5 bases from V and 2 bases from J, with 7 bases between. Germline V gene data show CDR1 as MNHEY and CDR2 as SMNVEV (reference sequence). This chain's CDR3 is CASSTNTYEQYF. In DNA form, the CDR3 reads TGTGCCAGCAGTACAAATACCTACGAGCAGTACTTC.

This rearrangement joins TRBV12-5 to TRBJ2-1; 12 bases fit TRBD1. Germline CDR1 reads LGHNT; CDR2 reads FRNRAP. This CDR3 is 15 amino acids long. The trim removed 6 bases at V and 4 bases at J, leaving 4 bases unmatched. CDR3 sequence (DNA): TGTGCTAGTGGCCCGGGACAGGGGGCTTACAATGAGCAGTTCTTC. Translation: CASGPGQGAYNEQFF.

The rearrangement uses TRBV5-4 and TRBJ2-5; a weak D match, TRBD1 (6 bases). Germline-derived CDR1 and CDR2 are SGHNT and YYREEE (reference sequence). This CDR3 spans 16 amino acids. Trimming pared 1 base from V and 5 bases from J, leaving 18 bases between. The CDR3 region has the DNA TGTGCCAGCAGCTTGACCCTCAGGGGTCTAGGCGAGACCCAGTACTTC. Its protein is CASSLTLRGLGETQYF.

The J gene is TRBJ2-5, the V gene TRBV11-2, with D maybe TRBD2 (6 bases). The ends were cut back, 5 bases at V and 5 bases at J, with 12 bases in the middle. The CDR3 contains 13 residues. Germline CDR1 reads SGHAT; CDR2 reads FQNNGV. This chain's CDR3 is CASSNIGRETQYF. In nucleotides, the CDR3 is TGTGCCAGCAGCAATATTGGGAGGGAGACCCAGTACTTC.

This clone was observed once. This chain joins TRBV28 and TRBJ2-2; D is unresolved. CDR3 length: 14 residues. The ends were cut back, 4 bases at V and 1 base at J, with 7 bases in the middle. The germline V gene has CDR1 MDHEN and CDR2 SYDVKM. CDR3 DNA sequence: TGTGCCAGCAGTTCAGACTGGAACACCGGGGAGCTGTTTTTT. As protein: CASSSDWNTGELFF.

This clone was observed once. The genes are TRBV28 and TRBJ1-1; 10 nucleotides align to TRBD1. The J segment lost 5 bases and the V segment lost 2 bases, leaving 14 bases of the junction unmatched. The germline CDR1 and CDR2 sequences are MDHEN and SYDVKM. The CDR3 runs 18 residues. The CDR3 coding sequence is TGTGCCAGCAGTTTAATAGTCAGCCGGACAGGGGGAAGGACTGAAGCTTTCTTT. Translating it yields CASSLIVSRTGGRTEAFF. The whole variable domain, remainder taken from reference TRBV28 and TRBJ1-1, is DVKVTQSSRYLVKRTGEKVFLECVQDMDHENMFWYRQDPGLGLRLIYFSYDVKMKEKGDIPEGYSVSREKKERFSLILESASTNQTSMYLCASSLIVSRTGGRTEAFFGQGTRLTVV.

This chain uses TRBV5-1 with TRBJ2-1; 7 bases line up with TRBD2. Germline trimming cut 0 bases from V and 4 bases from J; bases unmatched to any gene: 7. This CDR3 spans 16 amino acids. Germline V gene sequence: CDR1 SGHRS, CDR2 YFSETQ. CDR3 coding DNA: TGCGCCAGCAGCTTGGATAGGTCTAGCGGTTACAATGAGCAGTTCTTC. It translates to CASSLDRSSGYNEQFF.

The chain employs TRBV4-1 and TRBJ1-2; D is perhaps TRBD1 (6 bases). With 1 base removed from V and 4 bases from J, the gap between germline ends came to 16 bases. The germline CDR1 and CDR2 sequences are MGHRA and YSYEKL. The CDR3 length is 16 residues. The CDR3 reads CASSQVGGGVAYGYTF. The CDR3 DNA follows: TGCGCCAGCAGCCAAGTGGGAGGGGGGGTGGCCTATGGCTACACCTTC.

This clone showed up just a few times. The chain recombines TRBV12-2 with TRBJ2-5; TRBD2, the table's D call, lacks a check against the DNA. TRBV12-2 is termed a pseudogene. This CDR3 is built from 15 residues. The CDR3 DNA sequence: TGTGCAAGTCGCTTAGGCCTAGCGGGAGGCGCCCTTCAGTACTTC. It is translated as CASRLGLAGGALQYF.

CDR3 DNA: TGTGCCAGCAGTTTAACCCGGGAACGGTACTTC. Translated: CASSLTRERYF. The rearrangement uses TRBV28 and TRBJ2-5; D possibly corresponds to TRBD2 (5 bases). Per the germline V gene, CDR1 is MDHEN and CDR2 is SYDVKM. The CDR3 spans 11 residues. Trimming removed 2 bases at V and 13 bases at J, with 11 bases between.

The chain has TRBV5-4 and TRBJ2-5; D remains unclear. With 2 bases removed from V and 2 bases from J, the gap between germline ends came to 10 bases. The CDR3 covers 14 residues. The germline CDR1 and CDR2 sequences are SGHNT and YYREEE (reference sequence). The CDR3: CASSLPYVQETQYF. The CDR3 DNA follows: TGTGCCAGCAGCTTACCCTACGTGCAAGAGACCCAGTACTTC.

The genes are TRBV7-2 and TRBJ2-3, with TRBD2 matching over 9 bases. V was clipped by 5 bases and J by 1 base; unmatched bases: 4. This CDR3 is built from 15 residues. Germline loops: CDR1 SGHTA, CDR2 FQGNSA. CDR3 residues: CASSPGTSRTDTQYF. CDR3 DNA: TGTGCCAGCAGCCCCGGGACTAGCCGCACAGATACGCAGTATTTT.

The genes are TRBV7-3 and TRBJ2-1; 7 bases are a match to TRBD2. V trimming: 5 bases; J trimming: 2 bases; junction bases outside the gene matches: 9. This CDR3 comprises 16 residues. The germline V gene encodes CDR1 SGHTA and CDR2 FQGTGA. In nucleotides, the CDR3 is TGTGCCAGCAGCCTACGAGGCGGGGGTGCCTACAATGAGCAGTTCTTC. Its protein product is CASSLRGGGAYNEQFF.

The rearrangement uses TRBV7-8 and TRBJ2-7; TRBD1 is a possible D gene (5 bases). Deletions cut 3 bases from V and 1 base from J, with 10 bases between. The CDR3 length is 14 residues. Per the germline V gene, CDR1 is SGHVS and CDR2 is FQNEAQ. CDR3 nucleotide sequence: TGTGCCAGCAGCTTCAGGGATCTTTCCTACGAGCAGTACTTC. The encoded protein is CASSFRDLSYEQYF.

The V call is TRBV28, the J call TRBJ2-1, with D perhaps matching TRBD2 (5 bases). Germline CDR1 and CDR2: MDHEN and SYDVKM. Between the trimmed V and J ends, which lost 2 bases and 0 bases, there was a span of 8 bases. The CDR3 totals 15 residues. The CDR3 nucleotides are TGTGCCAGCAGTTTAGCCGGGGTCTCCTACAATGAGCAGTTCTTC. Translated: CASSLAGVSYNEQFF.

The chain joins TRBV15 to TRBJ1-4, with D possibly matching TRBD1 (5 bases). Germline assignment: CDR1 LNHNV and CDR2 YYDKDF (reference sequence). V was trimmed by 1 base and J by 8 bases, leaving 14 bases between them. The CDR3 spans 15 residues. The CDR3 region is CATSRGGGTREKLFF. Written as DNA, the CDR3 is TGTGCCACCAGCAGAGGCGGGGGGACCAGAGAAAAACTGTTTTTT.

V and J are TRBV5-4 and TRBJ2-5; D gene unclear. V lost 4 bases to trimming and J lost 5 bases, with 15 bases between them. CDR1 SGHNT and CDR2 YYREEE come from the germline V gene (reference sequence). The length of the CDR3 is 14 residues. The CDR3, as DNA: TGTGCCAGCAGCCTCTTGGGCAGACGGGAGACCCAGTACTTC. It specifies CASSLLGRRETQYF.

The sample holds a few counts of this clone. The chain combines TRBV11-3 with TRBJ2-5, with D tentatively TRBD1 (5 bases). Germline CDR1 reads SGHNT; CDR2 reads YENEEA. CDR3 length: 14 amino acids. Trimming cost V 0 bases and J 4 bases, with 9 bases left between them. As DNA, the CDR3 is TGTGCCAGCAGCTTAGAAGACAGCCGAGAGACCCAGTACTTC. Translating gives CASSLEDSRETQYF.